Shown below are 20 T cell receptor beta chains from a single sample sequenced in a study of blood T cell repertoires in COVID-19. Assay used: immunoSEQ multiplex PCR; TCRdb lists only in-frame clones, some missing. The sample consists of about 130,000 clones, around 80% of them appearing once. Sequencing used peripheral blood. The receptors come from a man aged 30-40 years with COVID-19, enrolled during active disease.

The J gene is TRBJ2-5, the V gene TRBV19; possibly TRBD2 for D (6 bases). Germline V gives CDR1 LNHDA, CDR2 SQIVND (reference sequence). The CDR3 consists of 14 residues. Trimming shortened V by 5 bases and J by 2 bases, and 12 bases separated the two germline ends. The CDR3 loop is CASSRRGWQETQYF. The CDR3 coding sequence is TGTGCCAGTAGTCGGCGGGGTTGGCAAGAGACCCAGTACTTC. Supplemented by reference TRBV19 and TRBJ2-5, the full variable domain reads DGGITQSPKYLFRKEGQNVTLSCEQNLNHDAMYWYRQDPGQGLRLIYYSQIVNDFQKGDIAEGYSVSREKKESFPLTVTSAQKNPTAFYLCASSRRGWQETQYFGPGTRLLVL.

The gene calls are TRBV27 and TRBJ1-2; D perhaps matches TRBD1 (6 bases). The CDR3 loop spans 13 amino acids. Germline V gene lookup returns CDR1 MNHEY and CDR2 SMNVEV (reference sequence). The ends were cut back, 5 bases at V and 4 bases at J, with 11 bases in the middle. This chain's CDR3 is CASSNREGYGYTF. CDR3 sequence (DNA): TGTGCCAGCAGTAACAGGGAGGGCTATGGCTACACCTTC.

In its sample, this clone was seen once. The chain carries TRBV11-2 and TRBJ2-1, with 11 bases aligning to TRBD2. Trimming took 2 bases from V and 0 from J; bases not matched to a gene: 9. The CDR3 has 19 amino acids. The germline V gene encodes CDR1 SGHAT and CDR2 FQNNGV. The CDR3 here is CASSLRASGTSGSYNEQFF. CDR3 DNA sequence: TGTGCCAGCAGCTTAAGGGCCTCCGGGACTAGCGGCTCCTACAATGAGCAGTTCTTC.

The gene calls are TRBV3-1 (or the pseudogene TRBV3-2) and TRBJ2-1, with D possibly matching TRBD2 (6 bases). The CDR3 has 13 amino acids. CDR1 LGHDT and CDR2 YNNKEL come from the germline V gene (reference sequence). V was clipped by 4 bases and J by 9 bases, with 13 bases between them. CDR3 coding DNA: TGTGCCAGCAGCCCGGGACTCTTTCCTGAGCAGTTCTTC. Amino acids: CASSPGLFPEQFF.

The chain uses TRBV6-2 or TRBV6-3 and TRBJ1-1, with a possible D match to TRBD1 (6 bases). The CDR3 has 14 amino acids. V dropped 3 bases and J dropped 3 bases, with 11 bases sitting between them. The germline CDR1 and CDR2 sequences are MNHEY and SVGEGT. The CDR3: CASSYGDTYTEAFF. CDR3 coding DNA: TGTGCCAGCAGTTATGGGGACACTTACACTGAAGCTTTCTTT.

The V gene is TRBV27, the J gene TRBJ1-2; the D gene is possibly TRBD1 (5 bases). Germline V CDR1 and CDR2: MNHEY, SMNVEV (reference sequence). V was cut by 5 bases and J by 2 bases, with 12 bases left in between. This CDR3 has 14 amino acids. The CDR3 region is CASSPGVSNYGYTF. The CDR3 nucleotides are TGTGCCAGCAGTCCGGGGGTTTCGAACTATGGCTACACCTTC.

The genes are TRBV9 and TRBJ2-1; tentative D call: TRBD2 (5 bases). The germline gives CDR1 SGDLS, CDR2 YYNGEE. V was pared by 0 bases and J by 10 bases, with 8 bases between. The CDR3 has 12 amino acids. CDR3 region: CASSVEAGEQFF. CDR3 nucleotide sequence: TGTGCCAGCAGCGTAGAGGCGGGCGAGCAGTTCTTC.

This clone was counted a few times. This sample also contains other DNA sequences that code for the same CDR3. This CDR3 is CAWSGLAEQFF. CDR3 bases: TGTGCCTGGAGTGGACTAGCTGAGCAGTTCTTC. V usage is TRBV30 and J usage is TRBJ2-1; TRBD2 agrees at 7 bases. J lost 9 bases, V lost 1 base, and 0 bases had no gene match. This CDR3 has 11 residues. CDR1 and CDR2 (germline): GTSNPN, SVGIG (reference sequence).

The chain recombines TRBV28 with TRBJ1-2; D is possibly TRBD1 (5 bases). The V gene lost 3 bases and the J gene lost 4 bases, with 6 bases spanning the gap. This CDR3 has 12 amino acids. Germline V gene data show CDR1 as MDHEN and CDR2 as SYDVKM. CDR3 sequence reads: CASSFRAYGYTF. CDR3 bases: TGTGCCAGCAGTTTCAGGGCCTATGGCTACACCTTC.

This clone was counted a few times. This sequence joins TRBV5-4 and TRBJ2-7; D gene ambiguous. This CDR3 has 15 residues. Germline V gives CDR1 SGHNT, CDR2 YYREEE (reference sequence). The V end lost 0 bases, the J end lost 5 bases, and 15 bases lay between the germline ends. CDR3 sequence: CASSLGDYRQDEQYF. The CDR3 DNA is TGTGCCAGCAGCTTGGGAGATTATAGGCAGGACGAGCAGTACTTC.

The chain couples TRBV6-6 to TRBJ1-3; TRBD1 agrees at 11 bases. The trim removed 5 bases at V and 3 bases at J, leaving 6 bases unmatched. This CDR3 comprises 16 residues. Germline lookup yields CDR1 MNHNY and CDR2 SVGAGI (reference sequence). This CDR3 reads CASSNGQGAFGNTIYF. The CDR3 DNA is TGTGCCAGCAGTAATGGACAGGGGGCGTTTGGAAACACCATATATTTT.

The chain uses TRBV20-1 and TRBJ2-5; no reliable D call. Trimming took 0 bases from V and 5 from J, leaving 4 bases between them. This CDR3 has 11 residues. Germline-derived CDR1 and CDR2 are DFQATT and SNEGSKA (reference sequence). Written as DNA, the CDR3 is TGCAGTGCTAGAGATCGGGAGACCCAGTACTTC. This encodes CSARDRETQYF.

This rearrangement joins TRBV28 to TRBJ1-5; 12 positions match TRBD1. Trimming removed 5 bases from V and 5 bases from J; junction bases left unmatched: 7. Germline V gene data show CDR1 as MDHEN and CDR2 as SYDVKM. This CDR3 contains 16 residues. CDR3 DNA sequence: TGTGCCAGCAGTGCCTCCGGGACAGGGGGCCATCAGCCCCAGCATTTT. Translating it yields CASSASGTGGHQPQHF.

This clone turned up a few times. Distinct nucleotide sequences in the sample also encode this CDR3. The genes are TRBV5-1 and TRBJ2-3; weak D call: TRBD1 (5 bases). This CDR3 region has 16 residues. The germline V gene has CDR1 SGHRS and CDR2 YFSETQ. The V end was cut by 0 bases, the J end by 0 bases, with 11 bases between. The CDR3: CASSLVFRTSTDTQYF. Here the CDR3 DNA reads TGCGCCAGCAGCTTGGTATTTCGGACAAGCACAGATACGCAGTATTTT. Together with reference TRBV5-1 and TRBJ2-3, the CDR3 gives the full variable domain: KAGVTQTPRYLIKTRGQQVTLSCSPISGHRSVSWYQQTPGQGLQFLFEYFSETQRNKGNFPGRFSGRQFSNSRSEMNVSTLELGDSALYLCASSLVFRTSTDTQYFGPGTRLTVL.

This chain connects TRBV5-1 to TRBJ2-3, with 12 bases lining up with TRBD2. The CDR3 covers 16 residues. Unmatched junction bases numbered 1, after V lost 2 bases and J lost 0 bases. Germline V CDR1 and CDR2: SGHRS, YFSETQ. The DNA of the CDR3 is TGCGCCAGCAGCTTACTAGCGGGGGGAAGCACAGATACGCAGTATTTT. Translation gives CASSLLAGGSTDTQYF.

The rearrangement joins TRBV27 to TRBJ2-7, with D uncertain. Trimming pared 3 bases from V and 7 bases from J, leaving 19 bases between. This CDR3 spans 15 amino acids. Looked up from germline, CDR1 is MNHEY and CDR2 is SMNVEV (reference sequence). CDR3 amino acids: CASSFQTSPLREQYF. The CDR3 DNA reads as TGTGCCAGCAGTTTCCAGACATCACCCCTTCGGGAGCAGTACTTC.

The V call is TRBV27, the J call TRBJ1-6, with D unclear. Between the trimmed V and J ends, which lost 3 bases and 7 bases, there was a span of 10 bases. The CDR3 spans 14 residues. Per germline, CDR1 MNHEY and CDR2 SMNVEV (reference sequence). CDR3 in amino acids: CASSFGTVNSPLHF. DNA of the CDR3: TGTGCCAGCAGTTTTGGAACAGTAAATTCACCCCTCCACTTT.

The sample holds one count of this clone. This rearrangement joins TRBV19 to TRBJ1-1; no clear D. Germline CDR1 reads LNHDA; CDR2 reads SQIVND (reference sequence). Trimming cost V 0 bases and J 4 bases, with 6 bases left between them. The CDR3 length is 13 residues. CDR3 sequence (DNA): TGTGCCAGTAGTATAGATCGGGGCACTGAAGCTTTCTTT. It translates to CASSIDRGTEAFF.

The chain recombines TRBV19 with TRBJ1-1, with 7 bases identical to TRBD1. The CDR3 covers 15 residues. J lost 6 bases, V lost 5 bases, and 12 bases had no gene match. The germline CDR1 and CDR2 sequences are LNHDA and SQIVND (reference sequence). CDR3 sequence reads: CASSPSGARGPEAFF. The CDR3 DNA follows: TGTGCCAGTAGTCCCTCAGGAGCAAGGGGGCCTGAAGCTTTCTTT. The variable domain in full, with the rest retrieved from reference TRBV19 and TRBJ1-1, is DGGITQSPKYLFRKEGQNVTLSCEQNLNHDAMYWYRQDPGQGLRLIYYSQIVNDFQKGDIAEGYSVSREKKESFPLTVTSAQKNPTAFYLCASSPSGARGPEAFFGQGTRLTVV.

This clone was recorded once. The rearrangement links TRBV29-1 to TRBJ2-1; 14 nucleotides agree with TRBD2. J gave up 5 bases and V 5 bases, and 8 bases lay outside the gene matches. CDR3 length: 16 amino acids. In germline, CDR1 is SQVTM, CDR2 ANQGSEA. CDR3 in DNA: TGCAGCGTTCTTCGACTAGCGGGAGGGCCCCACAATGAGCAGTTCTTC. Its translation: CSVLRLAGGPHNEQFF.